This T cell receptor (beta chain) was identified during a study of T cell responses to AZD1222 COVID-19 vaccine. Study-wide findings and caveats: Donors in the cohort were predominantly white British and more often female, and clonal diversity was possibly underestimated. Seropositive AZD1222 recipients at baseline numbered only five or six. Regions left unmutated in variants are reportedly the target of nearly half of spike-specific TCRs.

The CDR3 is 14 amino acids. In germline, CDR1 is SGHTA, CDR2 FQGNSA. The V end lost 5 bases, the J end lost 5 bases, and 13 bases lay between the germline ends. TCRdb keeps only in-frame clones here, not all; method: immunoSEQ multiplex PCR. The sample contains some 74,000 clones, roughly 90% of which appear only once. Samples with a second dose at about 4 or about 12 weeks were pooled together. This clone has only one observation. The antigen is not known. Sequenced here: peripheral blood, sampled 28 days after the second AZD1222 dose. This chain connects TRBV7-2 to TRBJ2-1; weak D call: TRBD2 (6 bases). This receptor was taken from an adult who received the AZD1222 COVID-19 vaccine. The CDR3 reads CASSDPGLNNEQFF. CDR3 DNA sequence: TGTGCCAGCAGCGATCCGGGACTCAACAATGAGCAGTTCTTC. Combining the CDR3 with reference TRBV7-2 and TRBJ2-1 gives the whole variable domain GAGVSQSPSNKVTEKGKDVELRCDPISGHTALYWYRQSLGQGLEFLIYFQGNSAPDKSGLPSDRFSAERTGGSVSTLTIQRTQQEDSAVYLCASSDPGLNNEQFFGPGTRLTVL.